Sequencing of this T cell receptor beta chain was carried out in a study of T cells expressing NK-cell markers. At the level of the study: The authors derived TCR beta repertoires from sorted CD3+CD56+NKG2C+, CD3+CD56+NKG2C- and CD3+CD56-NKG2C+ T cells. Points from the study as a whole: Also leading the CD3+CD56-NKG2C+ fraction in a handful of donors were these clonotypes. Each of six donors carried dominant NKG2C+ clonotypes accounting for about 1.0-7.0% of CD8+ T cells.

Comments on this clonotype: Its antigen is as yet unknown.

Production of TCR beta cDNA relied on 5'RACE template switching with UMIs. TCRdb reprocessed the 5' RACE reads, keeping one entry per CDR3 protein, no DNA. In all, the sample yields 250,000 to 300,000 distinct CDR3 sequences. Germline V CDR1 and CDR2: SEHNR, FQNEAQ (reference sequence). The CDR3 extends over 12 amino acids. Sequencing was performed on blood T cells: a sorted CD56 or NKG2C T cell subset, CD4+ or CD8+ T cells, or bulk PBMC T cells (not recorded which). This sequence was found in a woman aged 18-70 years in good health. The genes are TRBV7-9 and TRBJ1-1. The CDR3 loop reads CASTDPNTEAFF.